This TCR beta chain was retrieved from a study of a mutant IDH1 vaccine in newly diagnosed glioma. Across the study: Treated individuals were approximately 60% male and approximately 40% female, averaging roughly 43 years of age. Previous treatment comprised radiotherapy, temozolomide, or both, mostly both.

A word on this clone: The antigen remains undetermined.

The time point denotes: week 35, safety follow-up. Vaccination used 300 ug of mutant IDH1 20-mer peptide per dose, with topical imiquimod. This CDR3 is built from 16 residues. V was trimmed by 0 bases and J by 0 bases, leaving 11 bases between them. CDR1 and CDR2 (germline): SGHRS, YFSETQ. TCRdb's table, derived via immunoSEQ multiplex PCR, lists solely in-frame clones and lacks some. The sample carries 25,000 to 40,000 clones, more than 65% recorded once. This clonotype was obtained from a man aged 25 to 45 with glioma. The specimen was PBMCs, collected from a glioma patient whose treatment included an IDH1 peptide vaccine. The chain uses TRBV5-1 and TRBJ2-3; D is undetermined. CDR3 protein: CASSLDRPKSTDTQYF. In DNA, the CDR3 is TGCGCCAGCAGCTTGGACCGACCCAAGAGCACAGATACGCAGTATTTT.